This T cell receptor beta chain was captured in a study of T cells in localized non-small cell lung cancer. Study observations and caveats: Elevated circulating T cell density in blood was associated with longer overall survival.

Germline assignment: CDR1 SGDLS and CDR2 YYNGEE. The CDR3 length is 16 residues. Germline trimming cut 0 bases from V and 1 base from J; bases unmatched to any gene: 4. Sequenced by immunoSEQ multiplex PCR; TCRdb stores in-frame clones only, minus some. Of 1,100 or so clones in the sample, around 22% are singletons; the top ten hold more than 25%. This clone was counted a few times. No antigen is known for it. The sequence was obtained from a man aged 35 to 70 with stage I lung adenocarcinoma. The gene calls are TRBV9 and TRBJ2-3; 8 bases are a match to TRBD2. The material was normal lung tissue next to the tumor, obtained before any cancer treatment. CDR3 coding DNA: TGTGCCAGCAGCGTAGAGGCGGGGGGACGCACAGATACGCAGTATTTT. Protein sequence: CASSVEAGGRTDTQYF.